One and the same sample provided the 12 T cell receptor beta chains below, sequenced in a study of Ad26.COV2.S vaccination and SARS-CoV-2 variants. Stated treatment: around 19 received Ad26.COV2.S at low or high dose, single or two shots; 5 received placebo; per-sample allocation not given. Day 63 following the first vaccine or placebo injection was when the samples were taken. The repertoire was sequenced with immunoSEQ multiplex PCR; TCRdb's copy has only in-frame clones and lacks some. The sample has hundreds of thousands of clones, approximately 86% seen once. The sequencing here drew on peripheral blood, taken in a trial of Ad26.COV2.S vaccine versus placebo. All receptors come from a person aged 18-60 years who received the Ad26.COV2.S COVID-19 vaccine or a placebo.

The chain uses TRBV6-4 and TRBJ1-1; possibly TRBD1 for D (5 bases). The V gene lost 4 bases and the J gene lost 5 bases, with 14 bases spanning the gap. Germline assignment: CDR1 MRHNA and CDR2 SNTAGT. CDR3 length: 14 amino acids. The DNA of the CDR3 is TGTGCCAGCAGTGTCGACCCTGGGGGAACTGAAGCTTTCTTT. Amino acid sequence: CASSVDPGGTEAFF.

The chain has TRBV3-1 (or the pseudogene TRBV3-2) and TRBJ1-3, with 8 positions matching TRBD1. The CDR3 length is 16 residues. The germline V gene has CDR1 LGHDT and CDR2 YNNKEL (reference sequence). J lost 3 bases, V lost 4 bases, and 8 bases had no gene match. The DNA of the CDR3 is TGTGCCAGCAGCCCAGGGGGCTGGGGTATTGGAAACACCATATATTTT. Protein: CASSPGGWGIGNTIYF.

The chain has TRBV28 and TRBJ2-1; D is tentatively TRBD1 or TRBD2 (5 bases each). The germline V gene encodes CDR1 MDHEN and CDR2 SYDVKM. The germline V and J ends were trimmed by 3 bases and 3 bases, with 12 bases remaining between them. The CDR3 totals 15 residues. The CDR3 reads CASSFRGEGYNEQFF. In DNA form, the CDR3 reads TGTGCCAGCAGTTTTAGGGGCGAGGGCTACAATGAGCAGTTCTTC. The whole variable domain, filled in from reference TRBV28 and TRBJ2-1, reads DVKVTQSSRYLVKRTGEKVFLECVQDMDHENMFWYRQDPGLGLRLIYFSYDVKMKEKGDIPEGYSVSREKKERFSLILESASTNQTSMYLCASSFRGEGYNEQFFGPGTRLTVL.

The CDR3 is CARSAGAGGSPLHF. In nucleotides, the CDR3 is TGTGCCAGAAGCGCGGGGGCAGGTGGGTCACCCCTCCACTTT. The chain recombines TRBV5-3 with TRBJ1-6; maybe TRBD1 (6 bases). TRBV5-3 is designated an ORF whose function remains uncertain. This CDR3 is built from 14 residues. The ends were cut back, 4 bases at V and 10 bases at J, with 15 bases in the middle.

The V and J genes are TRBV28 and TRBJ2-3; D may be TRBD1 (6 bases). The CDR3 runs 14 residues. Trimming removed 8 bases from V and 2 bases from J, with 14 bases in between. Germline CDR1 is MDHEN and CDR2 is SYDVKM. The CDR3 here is CASAIGQPTDTQYF. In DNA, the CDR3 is TGTGCCAGCGCAATAGGACAGCCCACAGATACGCAGTATTTT.

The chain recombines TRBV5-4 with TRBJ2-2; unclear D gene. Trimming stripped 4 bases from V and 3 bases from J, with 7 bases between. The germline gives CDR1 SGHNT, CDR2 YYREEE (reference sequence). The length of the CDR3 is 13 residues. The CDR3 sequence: CASSGPDTGELFF. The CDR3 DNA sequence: TGTGCCAGCAGCGGGCCAGACACCGGGGAGCTGTTTTTT.

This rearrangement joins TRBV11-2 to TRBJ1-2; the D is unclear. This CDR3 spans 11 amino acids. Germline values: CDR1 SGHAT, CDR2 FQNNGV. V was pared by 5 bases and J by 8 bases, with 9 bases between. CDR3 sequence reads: CASSPRRGYTF. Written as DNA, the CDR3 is TGTGCCAGCAGCCCCCGACGGGGCTACACCTTC.

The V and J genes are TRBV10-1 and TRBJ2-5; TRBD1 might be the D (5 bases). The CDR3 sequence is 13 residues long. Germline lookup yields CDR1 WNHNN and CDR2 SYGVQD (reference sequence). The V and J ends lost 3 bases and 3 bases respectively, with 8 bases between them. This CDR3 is CASSDGQKETQYF. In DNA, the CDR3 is TGCGCCAGCAGTGATGGACAAAAAGAGACCCAGTACTTC.

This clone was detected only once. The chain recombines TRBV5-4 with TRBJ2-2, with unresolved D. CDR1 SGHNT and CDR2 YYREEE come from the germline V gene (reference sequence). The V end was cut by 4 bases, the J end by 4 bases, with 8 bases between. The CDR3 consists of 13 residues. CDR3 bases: TGTGCCAGCAGCCGGGTCAGCACCGGGGAGCTGTTTTTT. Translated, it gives CASSRVSTGELFF. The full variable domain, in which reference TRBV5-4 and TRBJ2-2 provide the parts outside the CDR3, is ETGVTQSPTHLIKTRGQQVTLRCSSQSGHNTVSWYQQALGQGPQFIFQYYREEENGRGNFPPRFSGLQFPNYSSELNVNALELDDSALYLCASSRVSTGELFFGEGSRLTVL.

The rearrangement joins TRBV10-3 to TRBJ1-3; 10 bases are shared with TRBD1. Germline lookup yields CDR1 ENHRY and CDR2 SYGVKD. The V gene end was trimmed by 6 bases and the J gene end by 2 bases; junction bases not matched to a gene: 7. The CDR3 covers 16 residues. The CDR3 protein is CAIRPGQGFTGNTIYF. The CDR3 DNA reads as TGTGCCATCAGACCGGGACAGGGGTTTACTGGAAACACCATATATTTT.

The CDR3 loop is CASSQAVWYRANSPLHF. CDR3 in DNA: TGTGCCAGCAGCCAAGCCGTATGGTATCGCGCTAATTCACCCCTCCACTTT. The rearrangement joins TRBV14 to TRBJ1-6; D is undetermined. Trimming removed 1 base from V and 6 bases from J, with 16 bases in between. This CDR3 is built from 17 residues. Germline V gene lookup returns CDR1 SGHDN and CDR2 FVKESK.

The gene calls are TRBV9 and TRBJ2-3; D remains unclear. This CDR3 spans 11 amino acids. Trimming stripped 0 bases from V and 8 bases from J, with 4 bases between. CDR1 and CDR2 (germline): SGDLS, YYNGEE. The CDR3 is CASSVGVTQYF. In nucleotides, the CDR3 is TGTGCCAGCAGCGTAGGAGTTACGCAGTATTTT.